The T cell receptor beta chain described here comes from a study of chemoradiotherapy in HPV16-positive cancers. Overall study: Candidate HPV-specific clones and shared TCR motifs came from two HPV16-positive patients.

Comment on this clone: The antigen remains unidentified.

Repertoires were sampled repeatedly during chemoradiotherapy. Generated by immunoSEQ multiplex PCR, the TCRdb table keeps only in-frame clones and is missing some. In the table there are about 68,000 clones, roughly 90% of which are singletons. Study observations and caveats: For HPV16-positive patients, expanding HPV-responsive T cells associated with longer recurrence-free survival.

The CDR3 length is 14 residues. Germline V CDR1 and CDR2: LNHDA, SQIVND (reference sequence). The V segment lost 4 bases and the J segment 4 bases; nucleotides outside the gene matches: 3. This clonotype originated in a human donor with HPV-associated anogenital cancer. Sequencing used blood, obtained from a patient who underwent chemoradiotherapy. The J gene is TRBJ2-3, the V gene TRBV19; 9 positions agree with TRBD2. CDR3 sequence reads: CASSSGRGSDTQYF. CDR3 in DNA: TGTGCCAGTAGTAGCGGGAGGGGTTCAGATACGCAGTATTTT.